This T cell receptor beta chain is drawn from a study of blood T cell repertoires in COVID-19. Only in-frame clones appear in the TCRdb table, and some are missing; sequencing was by immunoSEQ multiplex PCR. Among fewer than 350,000 clones listed, about 90% were seen once. The germline V and J ends were trimmed by 7 bases and 4 bases, with 12 bases remaining between them. Germline V gene sequence: CDR1 LNHDA, CDR2 SQIVND (reference sequence). CDR3 length: 13 residues. This chain links TRBV19 with TRBJ2-3, with D perhaps TRBD1 (6 bases). The sample consisted of PBMCs or T cells enriched from blood (not recorded which). The TCR sequence derives from a woman in her 30s who had been exposed to COVID-19. CDR3 residues: CASIPPGADTQYF. The CDR3 nucleotides are TGTGCCAGTATCCCCCCAGGGGCAGATACGCAGTATTTT.